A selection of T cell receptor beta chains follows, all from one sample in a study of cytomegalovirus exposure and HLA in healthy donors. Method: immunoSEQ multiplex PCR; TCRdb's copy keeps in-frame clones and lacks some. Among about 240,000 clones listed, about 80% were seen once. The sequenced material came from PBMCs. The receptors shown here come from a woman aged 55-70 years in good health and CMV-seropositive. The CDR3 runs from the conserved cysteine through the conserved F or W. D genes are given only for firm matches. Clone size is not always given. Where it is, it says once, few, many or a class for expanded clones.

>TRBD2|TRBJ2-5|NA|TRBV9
CASSVGVGLAAQETQYF
TGTGCCAGCAGCGTAGGGGTCGGACTAGCGGCCCAAGAGACCCAGTACTTC
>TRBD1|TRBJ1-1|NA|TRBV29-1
CSASKTGPTEAFF
TGCAGCGCCTCGAAGACAGGGCCCACTGAAGCTTTCTTT
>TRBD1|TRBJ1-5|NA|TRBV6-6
CASSQQGAKGQPQHF
TGTGCCAGCAGCCAACAGGGGGCTAAGGGTCAGCCCCAGCATTTT
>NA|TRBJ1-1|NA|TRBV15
CATSRDIRGLTEAFF
TGTGCCACCAGCAGAGATATTAGGGGTTTGACTGAAGCTTTCTTT
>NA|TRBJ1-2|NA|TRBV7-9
CSSSLTAQSGGYGYTF
TGTTCCAGCAGCTTAACCGCCCAGTCCGGGGGCTATGGCTACACCTTC
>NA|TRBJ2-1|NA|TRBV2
CASSVEGGTHNEQFF
TGTGCCAGCAGTGTTGAGGGTGGCACCCACAATGAGCAGTTCTTC
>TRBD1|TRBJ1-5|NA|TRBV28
CATHSDRGPQPQHF
TGTGCCACCCACTCGGACAGGGGGCCTCAGCCCCAGCATTTT
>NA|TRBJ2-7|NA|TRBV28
CASSFSPLDYEQYF
TGTGCCAGCAGTTTCTCACCCCTAGACTACGAGCAGTACTTC
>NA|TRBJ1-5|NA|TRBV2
CASGPTQVDQPQHF
TGTGCCAGCGGACCTACACAGGTAGACCAGCCCCAGCATTTT
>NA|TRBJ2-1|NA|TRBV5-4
CASSRTYSYNEQFF
TGTGCCAGCAGCCGGACTTATTCCTACAATGAGCAGTTCTTC
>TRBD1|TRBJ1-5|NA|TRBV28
CATRQGLGQPQHF
TGTGCCACCCGACAGGGTCTGGGGCAGCCCCAGCATTTT
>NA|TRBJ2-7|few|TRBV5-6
CASRLSQGSSYEQYF
TGTGCCAGCAGGTTGAGCCAGGGGAGCTCCTACGAGCAGTACTTC
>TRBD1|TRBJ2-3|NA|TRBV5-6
CASSLVYAGQGTTDTQYF
TGTGCCAGCAGCCTTGTATATGCGGGACAGGGGACCACAGATACGCAGTATTTT
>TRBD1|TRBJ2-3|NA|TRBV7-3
CASSLKQGTTDTQYF
TGTGCCAGCAGCTTAAAACAGGGGACCACAGATACGCAGTATTTT
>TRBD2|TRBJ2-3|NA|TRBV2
CASTGLAGLNTQYF
TGTGCCAGCACCGGACTAGCGGGACTGAATACGCAGTATTTT
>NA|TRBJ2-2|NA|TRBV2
CASSEANQFYPGGGELFF
TGTGCCAGCAGTGAAGCGAATCAATTCTACCCAGGAGGCGGGGAGCTGTTTTTT
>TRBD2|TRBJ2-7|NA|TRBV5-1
CASRSSGLSYEQYF
TGCGCCAGCAGGAGTTCGGGACTATCCTACGAGCAGTACTTC
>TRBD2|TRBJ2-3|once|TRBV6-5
CASRIAGASTDTQYF
TGTGCCAGCAGAATAGCGGGAGCGAGCACAGATACGCAGTATTTT
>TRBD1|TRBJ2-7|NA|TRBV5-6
CASSLWDRANEQYF
TGTGCCAGCAGCTTGTGGGACAGGGCCAACGAGCAGTACTTC
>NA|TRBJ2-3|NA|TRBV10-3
CAISVDQSTDTQYF
TGTGCCATCAGTGTCGATCAGAGCACAGATACGCAGTATTTT
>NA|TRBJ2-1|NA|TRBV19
CASRSLAESSYNEQFF
TGTGCCAGTAGGTCCCTAGCAGAGAGCTCCTACAATGAGCAGTTCTTC
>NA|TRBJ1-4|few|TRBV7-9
CASSRGGSEKLFF
TGTGCCAGCAGCCGCGGGGGGTCTGAAAAACTGTTTTTT
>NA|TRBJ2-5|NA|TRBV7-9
CASSLHGRPGETQYF
TGTGCCAGCAGCCTACACGGGAGACCTGGAGAGACCCAGTACTTC
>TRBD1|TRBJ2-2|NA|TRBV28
CASSPPGQGAAGELFF
TGTGCCAGCAGTCCCCCGGGACAGGGGGCCGCCGGGGAGCTGTTTTTT